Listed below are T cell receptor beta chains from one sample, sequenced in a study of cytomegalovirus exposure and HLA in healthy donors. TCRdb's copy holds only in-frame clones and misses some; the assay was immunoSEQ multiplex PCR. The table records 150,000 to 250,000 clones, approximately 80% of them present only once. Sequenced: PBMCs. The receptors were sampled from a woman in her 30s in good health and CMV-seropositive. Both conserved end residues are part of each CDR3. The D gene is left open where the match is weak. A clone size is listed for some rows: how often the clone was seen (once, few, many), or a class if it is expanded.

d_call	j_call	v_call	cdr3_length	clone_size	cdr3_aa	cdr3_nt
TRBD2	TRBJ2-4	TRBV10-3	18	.	CAIRPHPSGRGPQNIQYF	TGTGCCATCAGGCCCCACCCCAGCGGGAGGGGACCCCAAAACATTCAGTACTTC
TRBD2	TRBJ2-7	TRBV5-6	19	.	CASSGTGTSGQRALNEQYF	TGTGCCAGCAGCGGAACCGGGACTAGCGGCCAGAGGGCCCTCAACGAGCAGTACTTC
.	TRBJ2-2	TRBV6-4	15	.	CASSDLGSGTGELFF	TGTGCCAGCAGTGATTTGGGTTCGGGCACCGGGGAGCTGTTTTTT
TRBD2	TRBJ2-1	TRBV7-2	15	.	CASSLASGANNEQFF	TGTGCCAGCAGCTTGGCTAGCGGGGCTAACAATGAGCAGTTCTTC
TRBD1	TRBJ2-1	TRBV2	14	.	CASPRDRGDNEQFF	TGTGCCAGCCCCCGGGACAGGGGGGACAATGAGCAGTTCTTC
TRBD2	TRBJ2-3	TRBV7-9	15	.	CASSYSGRATDTQYF	TGTGCCAGCAGCTATAGCGGGAGGGCCACCGATACGCAGTATTTT
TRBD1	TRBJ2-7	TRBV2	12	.	CASSATGGEQYF	TGTGCCAGCAGTGCTACAGGGGGAGAGCAGTACTTC
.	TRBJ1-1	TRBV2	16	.	CASSIQGRLGGTEAFF	TGTGCCAGCAGTATACAAGGGCGTTTGGGGGGCACTGAAGCTTTCTTT
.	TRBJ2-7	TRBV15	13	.	CATSRGDNYEQYF	TGTGCCACCAGCAGAGGGGACAACTACGAGCAGTACTTC
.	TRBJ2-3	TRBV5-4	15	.	CASSFPRGESDTQYF	TGTGCCAGCAGCTTCCCCAGGGGAGAATCAGATACGCAGTATTTT
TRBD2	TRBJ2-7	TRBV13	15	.	CASSSGAGGSYEQYF	TGTGCCAGCAGCTCCGGGGCGGGAGGATCCTACGAGCAGTACTTC
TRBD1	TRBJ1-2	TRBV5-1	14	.	CASSLADRVYGYTF	TGCGCCAGCAGCTTGGCCGACAGGGTCTATGGCTACACCTTC
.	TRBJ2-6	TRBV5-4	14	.	CAMLSGAGANVLTF	TGTGCCATGCTTAGTGGGGCCGGGGCCAACGTCCTGACTTTC
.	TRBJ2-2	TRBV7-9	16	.	CASSLLRGYDTGELFF	TGTGCCAGCAGCTTATTACGGGGGTACGACACCGGGGAGCTGTTTTTT
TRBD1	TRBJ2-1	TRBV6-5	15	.	CASSYGQGAYNEQFF	TGTGCCAGCAGTTACGGACAGGGGGCCTACAATGAGCAGTTCTTC
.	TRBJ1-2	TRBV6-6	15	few	CASSAGDTLYYGYTF	TGTGCCAGCAGTGCGGGAGATACTCTTTACTATGGCTACACCTTC
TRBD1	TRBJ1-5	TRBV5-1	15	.	CASSLAGRGHQPQHF	TGCGCCAGCAGCTTGGCCGGGAGGGGGCATCAGCCCCAGCATTTT
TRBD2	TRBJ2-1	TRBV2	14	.	CASSEFSGSNEQFF	TGTGCCAGCAGTGAATTCAGCGGGAGCAATGAGCAGTTCTTC
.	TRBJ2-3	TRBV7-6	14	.	CASSGWDGRDTQYF	TGTGCCAGCAGCGGGTGGGACGGGAGAGATACGCAGTATTTT
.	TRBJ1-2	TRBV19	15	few	CATTVGGRGYYGYTF	TGTGCCACCACAGTGGGGGGAAGGGGATACTATGGCTACACCTTC
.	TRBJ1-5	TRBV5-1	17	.	CASSLEPGGSRIQPQHF	TGCGCCAGCAGCTTGGAGCCGGGGGGCTCCCGGATTCAGCCCCAGCATTTT
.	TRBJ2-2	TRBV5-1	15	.	CASSLSLSDTGELFF	TGCGCCAGCAGCTTGAGCCTGTCGGACACCGGGGAGCTGTTTTTT
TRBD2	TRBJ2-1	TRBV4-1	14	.	CASSQGLAGEEQFF	TGCGCCAGCAGCCAAGGACTAGCGGGAGAGGAGCAGTTCTTC
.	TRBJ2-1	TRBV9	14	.	CASSVAPPPNEQFF	TGTGCCAGCAGCGTGGCCCCGCCTCCCAATGAGCAGTTCTTC
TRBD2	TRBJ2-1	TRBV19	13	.	CASGRDSYNEQFF	TGTGCCAGTGGGAGGGACTCCTACAATGAGCAGTTCTTC
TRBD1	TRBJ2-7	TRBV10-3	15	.	CAIRPGTVSTYEQYF	TGTGCCATCAGACCCGGGACAGTTTCTACCTACGAGCAGTACTTC
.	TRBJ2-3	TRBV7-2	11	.	CASSSSDTQYF	TGTGCCAGCAGCTCGTCAGATACGCAGTATTTT
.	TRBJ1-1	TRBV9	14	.	CASSVDPRNTEAFF	TGTGCCAGCAGCGTAGATCCGCGGAACACTGAAGCTTTCTTT
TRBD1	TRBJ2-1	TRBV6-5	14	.	CASSSRQGYNEQFF	TGTGCCAGCAGTTCTAGACAGGGGTACAATGAGCAGTTCTTC
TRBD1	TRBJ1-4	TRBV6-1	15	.	CASTQRGQPVEKLFF	TGTGCCAGCACCCAAAGGGGGCAGCCAGTTGAAAAACTGTTTTTT
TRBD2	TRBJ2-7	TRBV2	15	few	CASSEEAGVYYEQYF	TGTGCCAGCAGTGAAGAAGCGGGAGTTTATTACGAGCAGTACTTC
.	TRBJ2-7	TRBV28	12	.	CASSLTRNEQYF	TGTGCCAGCAGTTTAACTAGGAACGAGCAGTACTTC
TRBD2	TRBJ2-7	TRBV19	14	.	CASTPAGVVYEQYF	TGTGCCAGTACCCCAGCGGGAGTAGTATACGAGCAGTACTTC
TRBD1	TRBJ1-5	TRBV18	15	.	CASSPATGANQPQHF	TGTGCCAGCTCACCCGCGACAGGGGCCAATCAGCCCCAGCATTTT
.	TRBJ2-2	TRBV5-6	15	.	CASSSMGRVHGELFF	TGTGCCAGCAGCTCTATGGGCAGGGTGCACGGGGAGCTGTTTTTT